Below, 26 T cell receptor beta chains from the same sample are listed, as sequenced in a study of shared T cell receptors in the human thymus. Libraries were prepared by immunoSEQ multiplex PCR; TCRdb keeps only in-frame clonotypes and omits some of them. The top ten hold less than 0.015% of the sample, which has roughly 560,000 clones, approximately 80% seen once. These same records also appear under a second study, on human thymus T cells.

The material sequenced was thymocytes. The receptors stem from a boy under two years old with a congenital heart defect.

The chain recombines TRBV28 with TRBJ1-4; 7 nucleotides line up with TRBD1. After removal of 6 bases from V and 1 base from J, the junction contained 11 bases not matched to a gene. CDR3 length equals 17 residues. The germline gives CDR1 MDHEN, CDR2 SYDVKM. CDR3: CASSKTGARGTNEKLFF. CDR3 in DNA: TGTGCCAGCAGCAAAACAGGGGCCCGGGGAACTAATGAAAAACTGTTTTTT.

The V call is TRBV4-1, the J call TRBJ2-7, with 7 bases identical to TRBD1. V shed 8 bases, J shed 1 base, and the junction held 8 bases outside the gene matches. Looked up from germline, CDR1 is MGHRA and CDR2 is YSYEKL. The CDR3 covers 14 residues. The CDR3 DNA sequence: TGCGCCAGCCACCGGGACAGACCTTCCTACGAGCAGTACTTC. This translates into CASHRDRPSYEQYF.

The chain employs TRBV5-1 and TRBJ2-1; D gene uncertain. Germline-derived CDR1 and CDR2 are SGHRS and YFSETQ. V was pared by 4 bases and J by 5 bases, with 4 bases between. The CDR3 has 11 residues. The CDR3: CASSPNNEQFF. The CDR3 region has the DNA TGCGCCAGCAGCCCAAACAATGAGCAGTTCTTC.

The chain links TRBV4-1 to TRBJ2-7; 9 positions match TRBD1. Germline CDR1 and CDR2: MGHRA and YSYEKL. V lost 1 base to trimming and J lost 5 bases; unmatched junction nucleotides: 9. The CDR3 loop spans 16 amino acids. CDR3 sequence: CASSQALRTGVHEQYF. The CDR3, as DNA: TGCGCCAGCAGCCAAGCCCTTCGGACAGGGGTACACGAGCAGTACTTC.

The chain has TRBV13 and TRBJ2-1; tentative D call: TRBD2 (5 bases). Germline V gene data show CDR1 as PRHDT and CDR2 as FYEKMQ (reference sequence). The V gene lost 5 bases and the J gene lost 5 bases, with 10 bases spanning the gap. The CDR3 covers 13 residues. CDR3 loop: CASSPKRNNEQFF. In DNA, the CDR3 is TGTGCCAGCAGCCCCAAGCGGAACAATGAGCAGTTCTTC. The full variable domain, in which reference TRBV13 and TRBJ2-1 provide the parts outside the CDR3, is AAGVIQSPRHLIKEKRETATLKCYPIPRHDTVYWYQQGPGQDPQFLISFYEKMQSDKGSIPDRFSAQQFSDYHSELNMSSLELGDSALYFCASSPKRNNEQFFGPGTRLTVL.

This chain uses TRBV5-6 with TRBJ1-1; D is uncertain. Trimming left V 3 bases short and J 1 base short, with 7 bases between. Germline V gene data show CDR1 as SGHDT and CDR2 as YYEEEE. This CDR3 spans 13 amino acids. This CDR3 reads CASSSTPNTEAFF. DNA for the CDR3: TGTGCCAGCAGCTCGACACCGAACACTGAAGCTTTCTTT.

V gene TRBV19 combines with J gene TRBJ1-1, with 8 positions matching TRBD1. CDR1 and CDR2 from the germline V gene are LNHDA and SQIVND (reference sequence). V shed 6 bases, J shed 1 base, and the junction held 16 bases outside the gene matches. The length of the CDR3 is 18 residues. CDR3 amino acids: CASSGVRTGWFANTEAFF. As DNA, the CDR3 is TGTGCCAGTAGCGGGGTCAGGACAGGGTGGTTTGCGAACACTGAAGCTTTCTTT.

This CDR3 is CAISESRGRVIHEQFF. The CDR3 nucleotides read TGTGCCATCAGTGAGTCTCGCGGGAGGGTAATCCATGAGCAGTTCTTC. The genes are TRBV10-3 and TRBJ2-1; 9 bases line up with TRBD2. CDR3 length equals 16 residues. Germline V gene lookup returns CDR1 ENHRY and CDR2 SYGVKD. V shed 0 bases, J shed 8 bases, and the junction held 8 bases outside the gene matches.

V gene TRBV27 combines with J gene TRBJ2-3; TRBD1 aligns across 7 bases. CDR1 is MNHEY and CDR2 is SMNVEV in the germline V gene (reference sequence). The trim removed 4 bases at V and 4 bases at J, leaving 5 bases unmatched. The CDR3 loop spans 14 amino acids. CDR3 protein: CASSSATGPDTQYF. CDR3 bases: TGTGCCAGCAGTTCGGCGACAGGGCCAGATACGCAGTATTTT.

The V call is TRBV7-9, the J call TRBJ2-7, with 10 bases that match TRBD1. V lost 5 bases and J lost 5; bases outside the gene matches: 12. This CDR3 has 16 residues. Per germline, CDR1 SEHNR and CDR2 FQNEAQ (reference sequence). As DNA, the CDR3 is TGTGCCAGCAGCCCGCACCGGGACAGGGGCAGGGACGAGCAGTACTTC. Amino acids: CASSPHRDRGRDEQYF. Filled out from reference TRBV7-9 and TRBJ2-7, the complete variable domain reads DTGVSQNPRHKITKRGQNVTFRCDPISEHNRLYWYRQTLGQGPEFLTYFQNEAQLEKSRLLSDRFSAERPKGSFSTLEIQRTEQGDSAMYLCASSPHRDRGRDEQYFGPGTRLTVT.

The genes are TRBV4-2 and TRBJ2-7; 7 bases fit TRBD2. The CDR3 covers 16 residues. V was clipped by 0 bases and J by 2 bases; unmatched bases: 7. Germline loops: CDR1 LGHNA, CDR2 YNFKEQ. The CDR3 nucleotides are TGTGCCAGCAGCCAAGATGGCTCGGGGGGAGCCTACGAGCAGTACTTC. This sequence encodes CASSQDGSGGAYEQYF.

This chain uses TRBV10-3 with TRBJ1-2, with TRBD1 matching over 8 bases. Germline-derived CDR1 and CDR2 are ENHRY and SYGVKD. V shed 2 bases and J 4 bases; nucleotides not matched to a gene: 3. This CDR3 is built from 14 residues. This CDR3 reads CAISEPTGAYGYTF. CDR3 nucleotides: TGTGCCATCAGTGAGCCGACAGGGGCCTATGGCTACACCTTC.

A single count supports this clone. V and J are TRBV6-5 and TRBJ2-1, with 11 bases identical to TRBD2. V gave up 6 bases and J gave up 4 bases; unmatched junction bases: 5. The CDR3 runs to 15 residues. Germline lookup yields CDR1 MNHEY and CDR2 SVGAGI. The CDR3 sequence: CASRSGTSGYNEQFF. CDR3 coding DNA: TGTGCCAGCAGGTCCGGGACTAGCGGATACAATGAGCAGTTCTTC.

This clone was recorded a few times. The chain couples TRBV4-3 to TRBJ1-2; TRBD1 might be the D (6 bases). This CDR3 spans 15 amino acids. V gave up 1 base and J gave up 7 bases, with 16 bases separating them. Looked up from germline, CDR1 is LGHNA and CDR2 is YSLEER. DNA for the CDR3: TGCGCCAGCAGCCAAGTGTGGGAGACAGGACGTGGCTACACCTTC. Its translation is CASSQVWETGRGYTF.

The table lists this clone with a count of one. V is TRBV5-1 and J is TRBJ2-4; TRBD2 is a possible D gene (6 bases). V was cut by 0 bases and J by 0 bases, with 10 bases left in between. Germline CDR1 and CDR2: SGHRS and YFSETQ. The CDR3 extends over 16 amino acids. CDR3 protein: CASSLVADIAKNIQYF. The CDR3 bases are TGCGCCAGCAGCTTGGTAGCGGACATAGCCAAAAACATTCAGTACTTC.

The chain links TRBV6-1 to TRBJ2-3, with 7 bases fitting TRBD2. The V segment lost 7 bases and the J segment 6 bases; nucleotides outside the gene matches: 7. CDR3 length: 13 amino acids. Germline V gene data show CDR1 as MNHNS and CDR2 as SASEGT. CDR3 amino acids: CASTMGGTDTQYF. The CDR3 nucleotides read TGTGCCAGCACCATGGGGGGGACCGATACGCAGTATTTT.

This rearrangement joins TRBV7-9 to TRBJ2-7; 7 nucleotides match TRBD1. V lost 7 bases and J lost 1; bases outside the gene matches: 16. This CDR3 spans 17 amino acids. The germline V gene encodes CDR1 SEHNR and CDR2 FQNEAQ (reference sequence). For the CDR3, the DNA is TGTGCCAGCACCAAAGATAGGGACAGTTACCGATCCTACGAGCAGTACTTC. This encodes CASTKDRDSYRSYEQYF.

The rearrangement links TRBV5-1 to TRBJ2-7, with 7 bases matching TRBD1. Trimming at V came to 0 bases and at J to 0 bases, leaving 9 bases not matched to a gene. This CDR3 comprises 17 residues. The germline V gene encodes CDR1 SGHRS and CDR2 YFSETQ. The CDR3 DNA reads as TGCGCCAGCAGCTTGGCCCGGGACAGCGCAAACTCCTACGAGCAGTACTTC. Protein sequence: CASSLARDSANSYEQYF.

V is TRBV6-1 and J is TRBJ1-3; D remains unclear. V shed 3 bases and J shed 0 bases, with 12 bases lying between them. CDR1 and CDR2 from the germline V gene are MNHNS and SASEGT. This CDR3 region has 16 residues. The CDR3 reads CASSERDYRSGNTIYF. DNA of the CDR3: TGTGCCAGCAGTGAGAGGGATTATCGCTCTGGAAACACCATATATTTT.

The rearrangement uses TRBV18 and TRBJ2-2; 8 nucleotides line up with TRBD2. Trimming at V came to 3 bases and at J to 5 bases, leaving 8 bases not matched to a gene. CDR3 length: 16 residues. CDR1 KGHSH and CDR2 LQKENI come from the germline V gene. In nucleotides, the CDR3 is TGTGCCAGCTCACCCTCCGGGGGGGTGGTTACCGGGGAGCTGTTTTTT. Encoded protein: CASSPSGGVVTGELFF.

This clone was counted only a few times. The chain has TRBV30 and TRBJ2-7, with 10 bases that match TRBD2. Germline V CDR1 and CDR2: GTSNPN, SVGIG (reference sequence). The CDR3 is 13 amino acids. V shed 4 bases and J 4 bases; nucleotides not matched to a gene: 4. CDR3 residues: CAWTGLAAYEQYF. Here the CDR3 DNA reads TGTGCCTGGACCGGACTAGCGGCATACGAGCAGTACTTC.

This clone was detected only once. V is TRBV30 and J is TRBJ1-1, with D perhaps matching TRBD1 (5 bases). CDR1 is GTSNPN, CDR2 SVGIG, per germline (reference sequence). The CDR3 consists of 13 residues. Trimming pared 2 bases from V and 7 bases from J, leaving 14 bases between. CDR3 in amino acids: CAWSIRGQNEAFF. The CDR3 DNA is TGTGCCTGGAGTATTAGGGGCCAAAATGAAGCTTTCTTT.

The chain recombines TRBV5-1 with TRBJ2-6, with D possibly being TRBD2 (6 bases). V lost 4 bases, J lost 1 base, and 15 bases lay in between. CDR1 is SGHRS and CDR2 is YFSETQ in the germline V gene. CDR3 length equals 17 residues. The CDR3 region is CASSHAGTLSGANVLTF. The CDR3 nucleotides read TGCGCCAGCAGCCACGCGGGAACCTTATCTGGGGCCAACGTCCTGACTTTC.

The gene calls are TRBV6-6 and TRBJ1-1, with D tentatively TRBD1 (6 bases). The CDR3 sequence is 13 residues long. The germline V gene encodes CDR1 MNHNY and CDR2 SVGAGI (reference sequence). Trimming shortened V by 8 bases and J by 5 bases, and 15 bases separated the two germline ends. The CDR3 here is CASGGPQNTEAFF. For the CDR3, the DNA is TGTGCCAGCGGGGGCCCTCAGAATACTGAAGCTTTCTTT.

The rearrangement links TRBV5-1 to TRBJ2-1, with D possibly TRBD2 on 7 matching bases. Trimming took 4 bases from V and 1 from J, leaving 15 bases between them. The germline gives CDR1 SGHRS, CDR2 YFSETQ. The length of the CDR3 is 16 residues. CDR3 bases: TGCGCCAGCAGCCTGGAGGGGGGGAGGTCCTACAATGAGCAGTTCTTC. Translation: CASSLEGGRSYNEQFF.

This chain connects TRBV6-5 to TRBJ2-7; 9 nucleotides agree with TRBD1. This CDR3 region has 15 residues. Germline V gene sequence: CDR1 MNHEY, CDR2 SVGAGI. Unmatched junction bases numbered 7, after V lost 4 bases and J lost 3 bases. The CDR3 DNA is TGTGCCAGCAGTTGGGACAGGGTAAGCTTCTACGAGCAGTACTTC. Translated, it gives CASSWDRVSFYEQYF.